Detailed here is one T cell receptor beta chain. Its antigen remains unidentified. No base qualities exist here, and no much larger clone lies one base off it. V drops 3 bases and J drops 7 bases, leaving 12 bases in between. Counted from cysteine to phenylalanine, this CDR3 has 13 amino acids. CDR3 DNA is the only sequence kept; it has 39 bases, read in frame from the first base. From a lookup of the germline V gene, CDR1 and CDR2 are SGHDN and FVKESK. These data are taken from a study of patients and donors after allogeneic stem cell transplantation (dated by TCRdb to the early 2020s). Library preparation used RT-PCR. Sequencing took place on a NextSeq 550. The public reads were reprocessed in TCRdb via fastp at Q25 and MiXCR, keeping in-frame beta chains. Every entry covers one CDR3 protein and lists the most common genes and DNA from its rows. This sample comprises about a million distinct CDR3 sequences, roughly 18% of them detected only once. About 6% of the sample lies in the top ten.

This TCR derives from a human donor who was either an allogeneic HSCT recipient or a stem cell or donor lymphocyte infusion donor (not recorded which). It is not recorded whose cells these are; they may come from a transplant donor. The chain uses TRBV14 and TRBJ1-2; no D gene call is confident. Sequencing input: blood, either unsorted or a sorted T cell fraction (not recorded which). The DNA is TGTGCCAGCAGCCAGGCCCCATCGGGTGGCTACACCTTC. This encodes CASSQAPSGGYTF. When the CDR3 is completed using the reference TRBV14 and TRBJ1-2 genes on either side, the full variable domain is EAGVTQFPSHSVIEKGQTVTLRCDPISGHDNLYWYRRVMGKEIKFLLHFVKESKQDESGMPNNRFLAERTGGTYSTLKVQPAELEDSGVYFCASSQAPSGGYTFGSGTRLTVV.